The entry below gives a single TCR beta chain sequence along with its context. This entry belongs to a study of blood T cell repertoires in COVID-19. Profiled with immunoSEQ multiplex PCR; TCRdb holds only in-frame clones, not every one. The table shows 110,000 to 150,000 clones, with around 87% occurring only once. This TCR came from a woman in her sixties or seventies with active COVID-19. Sequenced: peripheral blood.

The CDR3 coding sequence is TGTGCCAGCAGCCCCATAGCGGGAGGCGGCTACAATGAGCAGTTCTTC. Translation gives CASSPIAGGGYNEQFF. The rearrangement links TRBV11-1 to TRBJ2-1; 10 bases agree with TRBD2. The V gene's germline CDR1 is SGHAT and CDR2 FQDESV (reference sequence). V shed 5 bases, J shed 3 bases, and the junction held 7 bases outside the gene matches. This CDR3 region has 16 residues.